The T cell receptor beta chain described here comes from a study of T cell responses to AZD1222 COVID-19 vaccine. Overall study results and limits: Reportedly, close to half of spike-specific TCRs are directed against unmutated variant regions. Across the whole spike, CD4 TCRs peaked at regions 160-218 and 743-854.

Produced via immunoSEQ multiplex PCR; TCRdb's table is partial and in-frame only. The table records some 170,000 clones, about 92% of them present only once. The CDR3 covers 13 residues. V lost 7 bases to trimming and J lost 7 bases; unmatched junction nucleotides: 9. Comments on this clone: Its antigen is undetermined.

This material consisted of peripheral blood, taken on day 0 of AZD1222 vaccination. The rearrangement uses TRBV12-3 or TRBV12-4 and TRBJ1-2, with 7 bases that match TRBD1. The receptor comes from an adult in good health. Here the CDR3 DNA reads TGTGCCAGCACAACGACGCAGGGGGGTGGCTACACCTTC. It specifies CASTTTQGGGYTF.